Listed here are 25 T cell receptor beta chains from one sample, sequenced in a study of T cells after yellow fever vaccination. TCRdb itself ran the 5' RACE reads through MiXCR, one entry per CDR3 protein. The sample has 450,000 to 600,000 distinct CDR3 sequences; about 13% are singletons. Sequencing was performed on PBMCs, taken on the day of the yellow fever booster vaccination. The receptors derive from a man aged 25 to 40 who received the YFV17D yellow fever vaccine.

This clonotype was found a few times. The rearrangement links TRBV4-3 to TRBJ2-7; 11 bases map to TRBD2. Germline assignment: CDR1 LGHNA and CDR2 YSLEER. J was trimmed by 2 bases and V by 0 bases; bases with no gene match: 15. The CDR3 is made up of 20 amino acids. CDR3 loop: CASSQDKGGTSGTSPYEQYF. DNA for the CDR3: TGCGCCAGCAGCCAAGATAAGGGAGGGACTAGCGGCACGAGCCCCTACGAGCAGTACTTC.

This clonotype was picked up a small number of times. The chain has TRBV5-5 and TRBJ2-7, with TRBD1 matching over 10 bases. The CDR3 sequence is 16 residues long. Germline V lookup: CDR1 SGHKS, CDR2 YYEKEE (reference sequence). The V segment lost 4 bases and the J segment 2 bases; nucleotides outside the gene matches: 9. CDR3 DNA sequence: TGTGCCAGCAGCCGAGGACAGGGGGAGGACGCCTACGAGCAGTACTTC. Amino acid sequence: CASSRGQGEDAYEQYF. The full variable domain, with the rest looked up from reference TRBV5-5 and TRBJ2-7, is DAGVTQSPTHLIKTRGQQVTLRCSPISGHKSVSWYQQVLGQGPQFIFQYYEKEERGRGNFPDRFSARQFPNYSSELNVNALLLGDSALYLCASSRGQGEDAYEQYFGPGTRLTVT.

The rearrangement links TRBV5-1 to TRBJ1-3; 8 nucleotides align to TRBD1. CDR1 and CDR2 from the germline V gene are SGHRS and YFSETQ. After removal of 3 bases from V and 7 bases from J, the junction contained 15 bases not matched to a gene. The length of the CDR3 is 17 residues. In DNA, the CDR3 is TGCGCCAGCAGCTCTACAGGGGGAAAGAGACTTCTGAACACCATATATTTT. Its translation: CASSSTGGKRLLNTIYF. The whole variable domain, filled in from reference TRBV5-1 and TRBJ1-3, reads KAGVTQTPRYLIKTRGQQVTLSCSPISGHRSVSWYQQTPGQGLQFLFEYFSETQRNKGNFPGRFSGRQFSNSRSEMNVSTLELGDSALYLCASSSTGGKRLLNTIYFGEGSWLTVV.

The V and J genes are TRBV10-2 and TRBJ2-1, with TRBD1 as a possible D gene (6 bases). CDR1 is WSHSY and CDR2 is SAAADI in the germline V gene. This CDR3 is 15 amino acids long. Trimming left V 0 bases short and J 12 bases short, with 18 bases between. In nucleotides, the CDR3 is TGCGCCAGCAGTGAGTCGGGGACATTTAATCGTGGGCAGTTCTTC. This translates into CASSESGTFNRGQFF.

In DNA form, the CDR3 reads TGTGCCAGCAGTGTCTCGGCGGGGACTAACAATGAGCAGTTCTTC. This sequence encodes CASSVSAGTNNEQFF. The chain couples TRBV6-1 to TRBJ2-1; 7 positions match TRBD2. The germline gives CDR1 MNHNS, CDR2 SASEGT. The V gene end was trimmed by 4 bases and the J gene end by 5 bases; junction bases not matched to a gene: 8. This CDR3 is built from 15 residues.

CDR3 region: CASSLGTRGRDRQFF. The DNA of the CDR3 is TGTGCCAGCAGCTTAGGTACGAGGGGGCGCGATCGTCAGTTCTTC. This sequence joins TRBV11-2 and TRBJ2-1, with 7 bases identical to TRBD1. The CDR3 covers 15 residues. Germline CDR1 is SGHAT and CDR2 is FQNNGV. After removal of 1 base from V and 13 bases from J, the junction contained 13 bases not matched to a gene.

This chain links TRBV12-3 or TRBV12-4 with TRBJ2-7; D is possibly TRBD2 (6 bases). With 5 bases removed from V and 3 bases from J, the gap between germline ends came to 14 bases. The CDR3 runs to 14 residues. The CDR3 loop reads CASSRDGGFYEQYF. DNA of the CDR3: TGTGCCAGCAGTAGGGACGGGGGATTCTACGAGCAGTACTTC.

The chain joins TRBV12-3 or TRBV12-4 to TRBJ1-1; D might be TRBD1 (5 bases). With 6 bases removed from V and 4 bases from J, the gap between germline ends came to 15 bases. This CDR3 spans 14 amino acids. Written as DNA, the CDR3 is TGTGCCAGCAGCCAGACAGCGGGCCCCACTGAAGCTTTCTTT. This gives the protein CASSQTAGPTEAFF.

This clonotype appeared a few times. The rearrangement uses TRBV13 and TRBJ2-3, with TRBD2 as a possible D gene (5 bases). CDR3 length equals 16 residues. The V end lost 6 bases, the J end lost 3 bases, and 19 bases lay between the germline ends. CDR1 PRHDT and CDR2 FYEKMQ come from the germline V gene (reference sequence). The CDR3 DNA follows: TGTGCCAGCAGTTACCTGCGAGGGAGCGGTACAGATACGCAGTATTTT. Encoded protein: CASSYLRGSGTDTQYF.

This clonotype was detected only a few times. The chain recombines TRBV10-1 with TRBJ1-1; no firm D call. V shed 3 bases and J shed 7 bases, with 18 bases lying between them. Looked up from germline, CDR1 is WNHNN and CDR2 is SYGVQD (reference sequence). CDR3 size: 15 residues. CDR3 in DNA: TGCGCCAGCAGTGAAGGTCAAGGAGCTGTCAGTGAAGCTTTCTTT. Protein: CASSEGQGAVSEAFF.

This clonotype has a handful of counts. CDR3 nucleotides: TGTGCCAGCAACAGACTAGCGGGAGATCTCAATGAGCAGTTCTTC. Residues: CASNRLAGDLNEQFF. The chain couples TRBV9 to TRBJ2-1, with TRBD2 matching 12 bases. The V and J ends lost 6 bases and 6 bases, in that order; junction bases with no gene match: 7. The CDR3 is 15 amino acids. The germline CDR1 and CDR2 sequences are SGDLS and YYNGEE.

This rearrangement joins TRBV25-1 to TRBJ1-4; D is unresolved. Trimming shortened V by 10 bases and J by 8 bases, and 14 bases separated the two germline ends. The CDR3 totals 12 residues. Germline V lookup: CDR1 MGHDK, CDR2 SYGVNS. CDR3 in DNA: TGTGCCACCTCCCGTCCCGGGGAAAAACTGTTTTTT. Amino acid sequence: CATSRPGEKLFF.

In its sample, this clonotype was seen a few times. This rearrangement joins TRBV20-1 to TRBJ1-2; TRBD1 might be the D (5 bases). The V end lost 5 bases, the J end lost 4 bases, and 14 bases lay between the germline ends. The CDR3 runs to 13 residues. Germline assignment: CDR1 DFQATT and CDR2 SNEGSKA (reference sequence). CDR3 loop: CSASDSVGYGYTF. DNA for the CDR3: TGCAGTGCTTCAGACAGCGTTGGCTATGGCTACACCTTC.

This clonotype was picked up a small number of times. The chain recombines TRBV2 with TRBJ1-5; D gene ambiguous. Germline loops: CDR1 SNHLY, CDR2 FYNNEI. The CDR3 length is 15 residues. V was shortened by 4 bases and J by 0 bases, with 10 bases between the two germline ends. The CDR3 loop is CASSGRLYSNQPQHF. CDR3 nucleotides: TGTGCCAGCAGTGGGCGGCTTTATAGCAATCAGCCCCAGCATTTT. Combining the CDR3 with reference TRBV2 and TRBJ1-5 gives the whole variable domain EPEVTQTPSHQVTQMGQEVILRCVPISNHLYFYWYRQILGQKVEFLVSFYNNEISEKSEIFDDQFSVERPDGSNFTLKIRSTKLEDSAMYFCASSGRLYSNQPQHFGDGTRLSIL.

This sequence joins TRBV10-3 and TRBJ2-7; no clear D gene. V was trimmed by 0 bases and J by 9 bases, leaving 9 bases between them. Germline CDR1 is ENHRY and CDR2 is SYGVKD. The CDR3 extends over 12 amino acids. This chain's CDR3 is CAISESRVRQYF. Written as DNA, the CDR3 is TGTGCCATCAGTGAGTCTAGGGTGAGGCAGTACTTC.

This clonotype was counted only a few times. The V and J genes are TRBV7-2 and TRBJ2-3, with D possibly matching TRBD2 (7 bases). Trimming cost V 5 bases and J 4 bases, with 19 bases left between them. CDR3 length: 16 amino acids. Germline assignment: CDR1 SGHTA and CDR2 FQGNSA. CDR3 coding DNA: TGTGCCAGCAGCGAAGGGGGGCGGGGGTACCCAGATACGCAGTATTTT. Translated, it gives CASSEGGRGYPDTQYF.

The chain couples TRBV4-3 to TRBJ2-7; D is perhaps TRBD2 (6 bases). The V end was cut by 1 base, the J end by 7 bases, with 17 bases between. Germline V lookup: CDR1 LGHNA, CDR2 YSLEER. There are 15 residues in the CDR3. CDR3: CASSQVRESHGEQYF. In nucleotides, the CDR3 is TGCGCCAGCAGCCAAGTCCGGGAGTCCCATGGGGAGCAGTACTTC.

The chain employs TRBV5-1 and TRBJ2-1, with a weak D call TRBD1 (5 bases). The CDR3 has 15 residues. Trimming removed 6 bases from V and 5 bases from J, with 18 bases in between. Germline assignment: CDR1 SGHRS and CDR2 YFSETQ. CDR3 sequence (DNA): TGCGCCAGCAAAGGGGAAGACAGAACGAACAATGAGCAGTTCTTC. Its protein is CASKGEDRTNNEQFF.

In this sample, this clonotype turned up many times. The chain combines TRBV2 with TRBJ2-1; 9 bases map to TRBD2. With 4 bases clipped from V and 9 bases from J, the junction kept 7 bases outside the gene matches. The CDR3 runs to 14 residues. Looked up from germline, CDR1 is SNHLY and CDR2 is FYNNEI. CDR3 nucleotides: TGTGCCAGCAGTGGTTTAGCGGGAGTTGGTGAGCAGTTCTTC. Amino acid sequence: CASSGLAGVGEQFF.

This clonotype was counted between two and nine times. J is TRBJ2-1 and V is TRBV29-1; D may be TRBD1 (6 bases). Germline V gene data show CDR1 as SQVTM and CDR2 as ANQGSEA. V was shortened by 6 bases and J by 6 bases, with 9 bases between the two germline ends. The CDR3 runs to 11 residues. CDR3 DNA sequence: TGCAGCGTCGCACAGGGCAATGAGCAGTTCTTC. It specifies CSVAQGNEQFF.

This clonotype was observed a handful of times. The chain has TRBV6-2 or TRBV6-3 and TRBJ1-1, with unresolved D. V was clipped by 10 bases and J by 0 bases, with 12 bases between them. This CDR3 is 13 amino acids long. Germline assignment: CDR1 MNHEY and CDR2 SVGEGT. The CDR3 here is CATFMRVNTEAFF. The CDR3 region has the DNA TGTGCCACGTTTATGAGGGTGAACACTGAAGCTTTCTTT.

In this sample, this clonotype turned up many times. The chain combines TRBV7-3 with TRBJ2-3; 7 bases line up with TRBD2. Germline CDR1 reads SGHTA; CDR2 reads FQGTGA. CDR3 length: 16 residues. Losses at the gene ends were 4 bases for V and 4 bases for J; bases not matched to a gene: 11. The CDR3: CASSSQGAGVADTQYF. CDR3 nucleotide sequence: TGTGCCAGCAGCTCCCAAGGCGCGGGAGTGGCAGATACGCAGTATTTT.

This clonotype showed up just a few times. This chain links TRBV5-1 with TRBJ1-4; the D is unclear. The CDR3 spans 14 residues. The V end lost 6 bases, the J end lost 3 bases, and 12 bases lay between the germline ends. Germline values: CDR1 SGHRS, CDR2 YFSETQ. The CDR3: CASTSGVANEKLFF. The CDR3 DNA reads TGCGCCAGCACCTCCGGGGTTGCTAATGAAAAACTGTTTTTT.

This clonotype has ten or more counts. The genes are TRBV12-3 or TRBV12-4 and TRBJ2-7, with 10 positions matching TRBD2. The junction had 7 bases not matched to a gene; V was cut back by 6 bases and J by 11 bases. The CDR3 runs 12 residues. The CDR3: CASRRTSGHEYF. The CDR3 nucleotides read TGTGCCAGCAGGCGGACTAGCGGCCACGAGTACTTC.

A few counts support this clonotype. The chain combines TRBV12-3 or TRBV12-4 with TRBJ2-7; 8 nucleotides line up with TRBD1. The length of the CDR3 is 15 residues. J lost 4 bases, V lost 6 bases, and 11 bases had no gene match. The CDR3: CASRRGTGGTYEQYF. The CDR3 bases are TGTGCCAGCAGACGGGGGACAGGAGGGACTTACGAGCAGTACTTC.